This T cell receptor beta chain originates from a study of cytomegalovirus exposure and HLA in healthy donors. A note on this clone: Its target is unknown.

General study findings and limits: Generally TCR sequences proved uncommon, though certain public TCRs appeared in numerous donors.

With 60 Vbeta and 13 Jbeta primers, the PCR was carried out. Sequencing was performed with immunoSEQ multiplex PCR; in TCRdb, only in-frame clones are kept and a portion is missing. The top ten hold around a tenth of the sample, which has around 160,000 clones, approximately 83% seen once. The CDR3 length is 15 residues. The V gene end was trimmed by 5 bases and the J gene end by 3 bases; junction bases not matched to a gene: 3. The germline CDR1 and CDR2 sequences are LGHNA and YSLEER. V is TRBV4-3 and J is TRBJ2-5; TRBD2 agrees at 13 bases. The sequencing input was PBMCs. The clonotype was recovered from a man aged 18 to 29 in good health and CMV-seropositive. CDR3 protein: CASSDGLAGEETQYF. CDR3 DNA sequence: TGCGCCAGCAGCGATGGACTAGCGGGGGAAGAGACCCAGTACTTC.